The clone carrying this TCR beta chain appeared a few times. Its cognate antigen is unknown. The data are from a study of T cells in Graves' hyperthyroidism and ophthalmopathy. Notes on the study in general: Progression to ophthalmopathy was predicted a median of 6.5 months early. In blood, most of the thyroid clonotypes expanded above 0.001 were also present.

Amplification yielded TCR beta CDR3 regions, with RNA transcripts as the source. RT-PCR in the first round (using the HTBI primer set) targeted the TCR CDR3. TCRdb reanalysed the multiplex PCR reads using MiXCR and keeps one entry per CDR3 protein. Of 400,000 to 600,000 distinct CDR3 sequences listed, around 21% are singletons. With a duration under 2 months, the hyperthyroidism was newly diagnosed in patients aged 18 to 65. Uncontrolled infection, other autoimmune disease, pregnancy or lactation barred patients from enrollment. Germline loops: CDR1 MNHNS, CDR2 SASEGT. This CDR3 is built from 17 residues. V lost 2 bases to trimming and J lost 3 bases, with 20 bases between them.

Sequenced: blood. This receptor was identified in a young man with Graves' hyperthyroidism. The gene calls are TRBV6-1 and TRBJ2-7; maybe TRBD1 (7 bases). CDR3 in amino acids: CASSEFWQGVEGYEQYF. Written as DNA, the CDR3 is TGTGCCAGCAGTGAATTCTGGCAGGGGGTGGAGGGCTACGAGCAGTACTTC.